The text below deals with one T cell receptor (beta chain). Its cognate antigen is unknown. This sample stems from a study of cytomegalovirus exposure and HLA in healthy donors. Study conclusions and caveats: Cytomegalovirus status, reportedly, was diagnosed with high specificity and sensitivity by the classifier.

PCR amplification relied on 60 Vbeta primers (plus 13 Jbeta primers). The method was immunoSEQ multiplex PCR; TCRdb's version includes in-frame clones alone and lacks a portion of them. This sample has about 170,000 clones, with 77% found just once. At collection, donors were nominally healthy, but unrecorded immune exposures were probable. With V trimmed by 2 bases and J by 5 bases, 10 bases remained unmatched. This CDR3 region has 16 residues. Germline CDR1 and CDR2: MNHEY and SMNVEV (reference sequence). This sequence joins TRBV27 and TRBJ2-7, with TRBD2 identical over 9 bases. The sample was PBMCs. The receptor's source is a woman aged 25-40 years in good health and CMV-seropositive. This chain's CDR3 is CASSLDYAGGPHEQYF. The CDR3 coding sequence is TGTGCCAGCAGTTTAGACTATGCGGGAGGGCCTCACGAGCAGTACTTC.